The 16 T cell receptor beta chains listed next were all sequenced from one sample in a study of cytomegalovirus exposure and HLA in healthy donors. With 60 Vbeta and 13 Jbeta primers, the PCR was carried out. Assay: immunoSEQ multiplex PCR; the TCRdb copy retains only in-frame clones and omits some. The sample lists approximately 180,000 clones, about 80% occurring once. The sequenced sample was PBMCs. The receptors shown here come from a woman aged 60 to 75 in good health and CMV-seropositive.

The chain couples TRBV7-2 to TRBJ1-6; 9 bases align to TRBD1. The V gene's germline CDR1 is SGHTA and CDR2 FQGNSA. The V and J ends lost 1 base and 7 bases, in that order; junction bases with no gene match: 5. The CDR3 sequence is 16 residues long. The CDR3 DNA is TGTGCCAGCAGCTTAGGAGTGGGACAGGGAAATTCACCCCTCCACTTT. The encoded protein is CASSLGVGQGNSPLHF.

The chain combines TRBV6-1 with TRBJ2-7; the match to TRBD2 covers 9 bases. J was trimmed by 2 bases and V by 10 bases; bases with no gene match: 6. CDR1 is MNHNS and CDR2 is SASEGT in the germline V gene. The CDR3 sequence is 13 residues long. CDR3 coding DNA: TGTGCCATCAAGCGGGAGGCCCCCTACGAGCAGTACTTC. It specifies CAIKREAPYEQYF.

The rearrangement joins TRBV28 to TRBJ1-3, with TRBD1 identical over 8 bases. Germline V gives CDR1 MDHEN, CDR2 SYDVKM. The CDR3 loop spans 17 amino acids. V lost 1 base and J lost 4; bases outside the gene matches: 9. CDR3 in amino acids: CASSLFDRGNFGNTIYF. The DNA for the CDR3 is TGTGCCAGCAGTTTATTTGACAGGGGAAATTTCGGAAACACCATATATTTT.

This chain links TRBV28 with TRBJ1-5; D not certain. Trimming shortened V by 1 base and J by 1 base, and 11 bases separated the two germline ends. From germline, CDR1 is MDHEN and CDR2 SYDVKM. This CDR3 contains 16 residues. CDR3 sequence: CASSLLRGLSNQPQHF. In DNA, the CDR3 is TGTGCCAGCAGTTTATTAAGAGGTTTAAGCAATCAGCCCCAGCATTTT.

This chain uses TRBV7-9 with TRBJ2-1; TRBD2 matches at 10 bases. The CDR3 runs to 18 residues. Germline V gives CDR1 SEHNR, CDR2 FQNEAQ (reference sequence). The ends lost 5 bases at V and 0 bases at J; junction bases unmatched: 10. The CDR3 DNA reads TGTGCCAGCAGCCCACGAACGATAGCGGGAGGCTCCTACAATGAGCAGTTCTTC. It is translated as CASSPRTIAGGSYNEQFF.

The chain joins TRBV6-1 to TRBJ1-2, with D perhaps matching TRBD1 (5 bases). CDR1 and CDR2 from the germline V gene are MNHNS and SASEGT. Trimming pared 0 bases from V and 4 bases from J, leaving 18 bases between. The CDR3 runs to 17 residues. The CDR3: CASSEAPAAGGGYGYTF. CDR3 sequence (DNA): TGTGCCAGCAGTGAAGCGCCGGCAGCCGGGGGAGGCTATGGCTACACCTTC.

The V call is TRBV30, the J call TRBJ1-1; TRBD1 might be the D (6 bases). The CDR3 length is 13 residues. Germline lookup yields CDR1 GTSNPN and CDR2 SVGIG (reference sequence). Deletions cut 4 bases from V and 3 bases from J, with 12 bases between. The CDR3 spells CAWTTGMDTEAFF. The CDR3 nucleotides read TGTGCCTGGACCACAGGGATGGACACTGAAGCTTTCTTT. Variable domain in full (rest from reference TRBV30 and TRBJ1-1): SQTIHQWPATLVQPVGSPLSLECTVEGTSNPNLYWYRQAAGRGLQLLFYSVGIGQISSEVPQNLSASRPQDRQFILSSKKLLLSDSGFYLCAWTTGMDTEAFFGQGTRLTVV.

Comment on this clone: Other DNA sequences within the sample encode an identical CDR3. This chain joins TRBV27 and TRBJ1-4, with D possibly being TRBD1 (5 bases). Germline V gives CDR1 MNHEY, CDR2 SMNVEV (reference sequence). V was pared by 5 bases and J by 8 bases, with 9 bases between. The CDR3 covers 12 residues. The CDR3 loop is CASSLRGEKLFF. The DNA for the CDR3 is TGTGCCAGCAGTCTAAGGGGCGAAAAACTGTTTTTT.

The chain couples TRBV30 to TRBJ2-7; weak D call: TRBD2 (6 bases). This CDR3 has 14 residues. Germline-derived CDR1 and CDR2 are GTSNPN and SVGIG (reference sequence). The germline V and J ends were trimmed by 3 bases and 2 bases, with 14 bases remaining between them. The CDR3 DNA sequence: TGTGCCTGGAGCCCGGGACTCCCGACCTACGAGCAGTACTTC. This translates into CAWSPGLPTYEQYF.

The chain couples TRBV11-2 to TRBJ2-7, with TRBD2 matching over 9 bases. The CDR3 sequence is 15 residues long. Germline lookup yields CDR1 SGHAT and CDR2 FQNNGV. V lost 3 bases and J lost 5; bases outside the gene matches: 8. The DNA of the CDR3 is TGTGCCAGCAGCTTCCGTAGCGGGAGAATGGACGAGCAGTACTTC. This encodes CASSFRSGRMDEQYF.

The chain employs TRBV5-1 and TRBJ2-1; maybe TRBD1 (6 bases). Germline values: CDR1 SGHRS, CDR2 YFSETQ. CDR3 length: 15 amino acids. Trimming took off 1 base at V and 2 bases at J, with 10 bases between the two ends. DNA for the CDR3: TGCGCCAGCAGCTTGAGTCAGGGGACCTACAATGAGCAGTTCTTC. Its translation: CASSLSQGTYNEQFF.

This chain links TRBV5-4 with TRBJ2-7; weak D call: TRBD1 (6 bases). The germline V gene encodes CDR1 SGHNT and CDR2 YYREEE (reference sequence). Trimming cost V 5 bases and J 2 bases, with 14 bases left between them. The CDR3 runs to 14 residues. The CDR3 is CASRNRDTTYEQYF. DNA of the CDR3: TGTGCCAGCAGGAACCGGGACACCACCTACGAGCAGTACTTC.

This chain uses TRBV19 with TRBJ2-7; TRBD1 matches 8 bases. The J segment lost 0 bases and the V segment lost 6 bases, leaving 7 bases of the junction unmatched. CDR1 LNHDA and CDR2 SQIVND come from the germline V gene (reference sequence). The CDR3 covers 15 residues. The CDR3 bases are TGTGCCAGTAGAGACAGGGGAGGTTTCTCCTACGAGCAGTACTTC. This translates into CASRDRGGFSYEQYF.

This clone appeared a single time. V and J are TRBV5-8 and TRBJ1-5; possibly TRBD1 for D (5 bases). Germline V gene sequence: CDR1 SGHTS, CDR2 YDEGEE. The CDR3 is 15 amino acids. Trimming took 4 bases from V and 4 from J, leaving 15 bases between them. In DNA, the CDR3 is TGTGCCAGCAGCGGGGGGTTGTTGGGGAATCAGCCCCAGCATTTT. Translation gives CASSGGLLGNQPQHF.

The genes are TRBV5-1 and TRBJ2-3, with D perhaps TRBD1 (6 bases). V dropped 0 bases and J dropped 2 bases, with 10 bases sitting between them. This CDR3 has 15 amino acids. Germline assignment: CDR1 SGHRS and CDR2 YFSETQ. The CDR3 DNA reads TGCGCCAGCAGCTTGGTGGGGGCGAACACAGATACGCAGTATTTT. It codes for CASSLVGANTDTQYF.

This clone was observed once. This chain links TRBV5-4 with TRBJ1-5; 8 bases are shared with TRBD1. This CDR3 comprises 19 residues. The V gene's germline CDR1 is SGHNT and CDR2 YYREEE (reference sequence). V lost 2 bases, J lost 0 bases, and 13 bases stayed unmatched. This CDR3 reads CASSFSSGTGSLSNQPQHF. In DNA form, the CDR3 reads TGTGCCAGCAGCTTCAGCTCCGGGACAGGAAGCCTTAGCAATCAGCCCCAGCATTTT.